A single sample is the source of the 12 T cell receptor beta chains below, sequenced in a study of shared clonotypes between healthy human individuals. The protocol was immunoSEQ multiplex PCR, while the TCRdb copy is restricted to in-frame clones and leaves out a portion. The repertoire includes some 2,000,000 clones, more than 90% of them detected once, and roughly 0.13% sits in the top ten. The sample taken for sequencing was naive CD4+ T cells sorted from blood. Subset reported: CD45RA+ positively selected. The receptors shown here come from a man aged 18 to 30 in good health.

The J gene is TRBJ2-3, the V gene TRBV6-1; 9 bases fit TRBD2. V shed 6 bases and J 0 bases; nucleotides not matched to a gene: 4. Germline loops: CDR1 MNHNS, CDR2 SASEGT. The CDR3 runs to 15 residues. The CDR3 DNA reads as TGTGCCAGCAGATCCGGGACTAGCAGCACAGATACGCAGTATTTT. The encoded protein is CASRSGTSSTDTQYF.

The V gene is TRBV9, the J gene TRBJ2-2; the match to TRBD1 covers 9 bases. This CDR3 is 16 amino acids long. Germline V gene data show CDR1 as SGDLS and CDR2 as YYNGEE. The V and J ends lost 4 bases and 0 bases, in that order; junction bases with no gene match: 4. CDR3 coding DNA: TGTGCCAGCAGCACATACAGGGGGCCGAACACCGGGGAGCTGTTTTTT. It translates to CASSTYRGPNTGELFF.

The rearrangement uses TRBV6-1 and TRBJ2-7, with 9 bases that match TRBD1. Germline V gene data show CDR1 as MNHNS and CDR2 as SASEGT. CDR3 length: 16 residues. With 0 bases clipped from V and 4 bases from J, the junction kept 7 bases outside the gene matches. This CDR3 is CASSEATGGGMYEQYF. CDR3 bases: TGTGCCAGCAGTGAAGCGACAGGGGGTGGAATGTACGAGCAGTACTTC.

V is TRBV6-1 and J is TRBJ2-3; TRBD2 might be the D (6 bases). V shed 4 bases and J shed 1 base, with 18 bases lying between them. Germline-derived CDR1 and CDR2 are MNHNS and SASEGT. The CDR3 has 17 amino acids. The CDR3 reads CASSVRPSAGRTDTQYF. CDR3 in DNA: TGTGCCAGCAGTGTCCGACCTTCGGCGGGGCGCACAGATACGCAGTATTTT.

This chain uses TRBV28 with TRBJ1-6, with TRBD1 matching 7 bases. Germline V CDR1 and CDR2: MDHEN, SYDVKM. V shed 3 bases, J shed 7 bases, and the junction held 3 bases outside the gene matches. The CDR3 runs to 14 residues. The CDR3, as DNA: TGTGCCAGCAGTTTGGAACAGGGGAATTCACCCCTCCACTTT. It is translated as CASSLEQGNSPLHF. The whole variable domain, remainder taken from reference TRBV28 and TRBJ1-6, is DVKVTQSSRYLVKRTGEKVFLECVQDMDHENMFWYRQDPGLGLRLIYFSYDVKMKEKGDIPEGYSVSREKKERFSLILESASTNQTSMYLCASSLEQGNSPLHFGNGTRLTVT.

V gene TRBV7-3 combines with J gene TRBJ2-5; tentative D call: TRBD2 (6 bases). Germline V gives CDR1 SGHTA, CDR2 FQGTGA. The CDR3 spans 15 residues. Trimming stripped 5 bases from V and 5 bases from J, with 18 bases between. The CDR3 sequence: CASSVSPGDRETQYF. CDR3 DNA sequence: TGTGCCAGCAGCGTATCTCCGGGGGACCGGGAGACCCAGTACTTC.

This chain joins TRBV27 and TRBJ2-7; 7 bases align to TRBD1. Germline V gives CDR1 MNHEY, CDR2 SMNVEV (reference sequence). J gave up 3 bases and V 5 bases, and 4 bases lay outside the gene matches. The CDR3 is 13 amino acids. CDR3 residues: CASSTGDRYEQYF. The CDR3 DNA reads TGTGCCAGCAGTACAGGGGACCGCTACGAGCAGTACTTC.

The gene calls are TRBV6-1 and TRBJ1-4; D is uncertain. Trimming stripped 0 bases from V and 10 bases from J, with 12 bases between. Per the germline V gene, CDR1 is MNHNS and CDR2 is SASEGT. The CDR3 is made up of 14 amino acids. The CDR3 here is CASSEAVLAGKLFF. DNA for the CDR3: TGTGCCAGCAGTGAAGCGGTGCTAGCGGGAAAACTGTTTTTT.

The chain uses TRBV2 and TRBJ2-1; tentative D call: TRBD1 (6 bases). CDR1 and CDR2 from the germline V gene are SNHLY and FYNNEI. Trimming removed 4 bases from V and 2 bases from J, with 12 bases in between. CDR3 size: 15 residues. CDR3 in DNA: TGTGCCAGCAGTGTGATGGGGGACACCTACAATGAGCAGTTCTTC. It codes for CASSVMGDTYNEQFF.

The DNA of the CDR3 is TGCGCCAGCAGCCAGGGGACTTACTCCTACAATGAGCAGTTCTTC. It specifies CASSQGTYSYNEQFF. This chain connects TRBV4-1 to TRBJ2-1, with a possible D match to TRBD2 (6 bases). Germline CDR1 is MGHRA and CDR2 is YSYEKL. V lost 3 bases and J lost 0, with 9 bases in between. The CDR3 has 15 residues.

This clone has only one observation. Additional DNA sequences in this sample encode the identical CDR3. The chain employs TRBV5-1 and TRBJ2-1; TRBD2 matches at 7 bases. CDR3 size: 15 residues. Germline V CDR1 and CDR2: SGHRS, YFSETQ. V lost 0 bases, J lost 4 bases, and 4 bases stayed unmatched. In DNA, the CDR3 is TGCGCCAGCAGCTTGGGACTAGCCGGGTACAATGAGCAGTTCTTC. This translates into CASSLGLAGYNEQFF.

The rearrangement uses TRBV18 and TRBJ1-6, with D possibly being TRBD1 (5 bases). Germline assignment: CDR1 KGHSH and CDR2 LQKENI. Deletions cut 3 bases from V and 7 bases from J, with 10 bases between. The length of the CDR3 is 14 residues. The CDR3 reads CASSPGTSNSPLHF. CDR3 sequence (DNA): TGTGCCAGCTCACCGGGGACCTCGAATTCACCCCTCCACTTT.